This TCR beta chain stems from a study of PD-1 blockade in classical Hodgkin lymphoma. Study-wide background: Patients got intravenous nivolumab 3 mg/kg every 2 weeks. Overall study results and limits: Complete responders' diversity at baseline resembled that of newly diagnosed patients. CD4+ TCR diversity climbed significantly by C4D1, unlike CD8+ TCR diversity. At baseline, newly diagnosed patients reportedly showed less TCR diversity than healthy donors.

Time point defined: cycle 4 day 1 (C4D1), after less than seven weeks of nivolumab. Brentuximab vedotin exposure varied among the patients, all of whom had relapsed after autologous stem cell transplantation. The CD4+ T cells used were purified from thawed PBMCs through magnetic negative selection. Profiling relied on immunoSEQ multiplex PCR, and the TCRdb table lists in-frame clones only, not all of them. The data contain roughly 20,000 clones, roughly four fifths of them singletons. The CDR3 contains 14 residues. Germline-derived CDR1 and CDR2 are SGHTA and FQGNSA. V lost 1 base, J lost 4 bases, and 11 bases lay in between. To note about this clone: Its antigen is as yet unknown.

The sequences come from CD4+ T cells from blood, collected before the fourth cycle of nivolumab. The chain carries TRBV7-2 and TRBJ2-7; TRBD2 might be the D (6 bases). The receptor was derived from a human donor with classical Hodgkin lymphoma. The CDR3 loop is CASSLGTKFYEQYV. CDR3 nucleotide sequence: TGTGCCAGCAGCTTAGGGACTAAGTTTTACGAGCAGTACGTC.